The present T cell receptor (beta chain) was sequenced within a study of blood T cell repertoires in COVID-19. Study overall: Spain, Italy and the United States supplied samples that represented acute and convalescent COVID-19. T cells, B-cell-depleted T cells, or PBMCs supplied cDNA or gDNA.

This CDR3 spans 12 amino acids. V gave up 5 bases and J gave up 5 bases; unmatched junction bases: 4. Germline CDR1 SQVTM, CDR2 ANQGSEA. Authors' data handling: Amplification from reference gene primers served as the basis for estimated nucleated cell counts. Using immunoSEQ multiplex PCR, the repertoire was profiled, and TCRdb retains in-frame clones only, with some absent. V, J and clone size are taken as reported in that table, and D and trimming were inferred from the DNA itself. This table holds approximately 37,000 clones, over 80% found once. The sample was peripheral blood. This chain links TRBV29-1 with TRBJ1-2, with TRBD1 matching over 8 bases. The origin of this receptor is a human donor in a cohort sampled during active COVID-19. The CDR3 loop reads CSVWTGQYGYTF. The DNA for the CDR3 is TGCAGCGTTTGGACAGGGCAATATGGCTACACCTTC.